The rows below give T cell receptor beta chains drawn from one sample of a study of blood T cell repertoires in COVID-19. The table came from immunoSEQ multiplex PCR; TCRdb's copy has only in-frame clones and leaves some out. The repertoire has about 380,000 clones, 85% to 90% of them found once; the top ten carry roughly 1.2%. Sequenced: PBMCs or T cells enriched from blood (not recorded which). The receptors shown here come from a woman between 18 and 30 years old who had recovered from COVID-19. The CDR3 runs from the conserved cysteine through the conserved F or W. The order of the fields is V gene, clone size, D gene, J gene, CDR3 DNA, CDR3 protein. D genes are given only for firm matches. The size of a clone is reported for some rows only, either as once, few or many, or as a class for expanded clones.

>TRBV25-1|.|TRBD1|TRBJ2-3
TGTGCCAGCAGTCCAGACAGGGTGGCAGATACGCAGTATTTT
CASSPDRVADTQYF
>TRBV19|few|TRBD1|TRBJ1-5
TGTGCCAGTAGTCCAGGGGGCAGACAGGGGGCCCTTTTTATTCGAGCCCAGCATTTT
CASSPGGRQGALFIRAQHF
>TRBV27|.|TRBD2|TRBJ2-3
TGTGCCAGCAAAATATTCGCCGGGACTAGCACTACTAGCACAGATACGCAGTATTTT
CASKIFAGTSTTSTDTQYF
>TRBV30|.|.|TRBJ1-2
TGTGCCTGGAGCCCAGTACAGGGCGGAGGCTACACCTTC
CAWSPVQGGGYTF
>TRBV2|.|.|TRBJ1-6
TGTGCCAGCAGTGGGACTCCTAATTCACCCCTCCACTTT
CASSGTPNSPLHF
>TRBV19|few|TRBD1|TRBJ1-3
TGTGCCAGCCGCGACAGGGCGAACTCTGGAAACACCATATATTTT
CASRDRANSGNTIYF
>TRBV24-1|.|TRBD1|TRBJ1-5
TGTGCCACCATCCTCTGTGGGACAGGGACCTTTAGAGGCAATCAGCCCCAGCATTTT
CATILCGTGTFRGNQPQHF
>TRBV2|.|TRBD2|TRBJ2-3
TGTGCCAGCAGTGTATGGATCCTAGCGGAAGCTAGCACAGATACGCAGTATTTT
CASSVWILAEASTDTQYF
>TRBV7-3|.|TRBD2|TRBJ2-3
TGTGCCAGCAGCCGGGAGGCAGATACGCAGTATTTT
CASSREADTQYF
>TRBV5-8|.|.|TRBJ2-3
TGTGCCAGCAGCTCCGCAGGGGGCACAGATACGCAGTATTTT
CASSSAGGTDTQYF